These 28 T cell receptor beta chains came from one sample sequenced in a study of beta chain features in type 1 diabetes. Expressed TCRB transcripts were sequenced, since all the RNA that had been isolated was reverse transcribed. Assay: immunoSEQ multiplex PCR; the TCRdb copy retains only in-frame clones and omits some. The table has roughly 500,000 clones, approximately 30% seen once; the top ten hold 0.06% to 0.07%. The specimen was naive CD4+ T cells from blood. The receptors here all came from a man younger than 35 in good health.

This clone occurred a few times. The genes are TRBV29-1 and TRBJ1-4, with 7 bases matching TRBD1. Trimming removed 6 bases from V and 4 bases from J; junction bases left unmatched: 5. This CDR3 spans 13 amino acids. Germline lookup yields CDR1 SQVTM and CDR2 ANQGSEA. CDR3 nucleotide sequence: TGCAGCGTCGTTGACAGGGTTAATGAAAAACTGTTTTTT. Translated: CSVVDRVNEKLFF.

This CDR3 reads CASRGDREQYF. CDR3 in DNA: TGTGCCAGCAGGGGGGACCGAGAGCAGTACTTC. This chain uses TRBV25-1 with TRBJ2-7; D possibly matches TRBD1 or TRBD2 (5 bases each). Trimming left V 6 bases short and J 7 bases short, with 10 bases between. There are 11 residues in the CDR3. Germline-derived CDR1 and CDR2 are MGHDK and SYGVNS.

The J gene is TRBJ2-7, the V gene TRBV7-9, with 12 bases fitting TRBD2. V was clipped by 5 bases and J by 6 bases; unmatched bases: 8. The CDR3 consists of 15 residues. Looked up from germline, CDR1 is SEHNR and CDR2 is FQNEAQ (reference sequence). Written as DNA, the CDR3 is TGTGCCAGCAGCCCGGGACTAGCGGGTGGGCGCGAGCAGTACTTC. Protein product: CASSPGLAGGREQYF.

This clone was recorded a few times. The CDR3 nucleotides read TGTGCCTGGGCTAACAGGGTGGATCAGCCCCAGCATTTT. Translating gives CAWANRVDQPQHF. The V and J genes are TRBV30 and TRBJ1-5; a possible D gene is TRBD1 (6 bases). CDR1 GTSNPN and CDR2 SVGIG come from the germline V gene (reference sequence). This CDR3 is built from 13 residues. Trimming removed 5 bases from V and 5 bases from J, with 13 bases in between.

The CDR3 here is CASSVGGPSEGTDTQYF. CDR3 nucleotide sequence: TGTGCCAGCAGCGTGGGCGGACCCTCGGAGGGCACAGATACGCAGTATTTT. This chain links TRBV9 with TRBJ2-3; D is possibly TRBD2 (5 bases). CDR1 and CDR2 (germline): SGDLS, YYNGEE. V shed 2 bases and J shed 1 base, with 17 bases lying between them. This CDR3 is 17 amino acids long.

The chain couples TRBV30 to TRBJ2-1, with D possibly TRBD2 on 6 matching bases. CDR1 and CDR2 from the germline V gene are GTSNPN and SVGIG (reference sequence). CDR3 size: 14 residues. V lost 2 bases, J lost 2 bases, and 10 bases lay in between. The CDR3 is CAWSTGVPYNEQFF. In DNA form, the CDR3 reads TGTGCCTGGAGTACGGGAGTTCCCTACAATGAGCAGTTCTTC. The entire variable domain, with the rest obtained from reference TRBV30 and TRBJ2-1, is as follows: SQTIHQWPATLVQPVGSPLSLECTVEGTSNPNLYWYRQAAGRGLQLLFYSVGIGQISSEVPQNLSASRPQDRQFILSSKKLLLSDSGFYLCAWSTGVPYNEQFFGPGTRLTVL.

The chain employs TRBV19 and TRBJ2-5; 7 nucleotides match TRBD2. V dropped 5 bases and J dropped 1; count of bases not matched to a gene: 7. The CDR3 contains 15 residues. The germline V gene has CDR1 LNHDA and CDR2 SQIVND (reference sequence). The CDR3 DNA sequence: TGTGCCAGTAGTCCACCAGCGGGGCTCCAAGAGACCCAGTACTTC. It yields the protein CASSPPAGLQETQYF.

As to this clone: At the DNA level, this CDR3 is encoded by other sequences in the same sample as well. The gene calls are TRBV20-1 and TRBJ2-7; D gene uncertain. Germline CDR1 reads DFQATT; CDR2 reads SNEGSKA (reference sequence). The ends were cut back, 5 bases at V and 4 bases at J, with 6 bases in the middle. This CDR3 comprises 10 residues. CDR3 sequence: CSALRYEQYF. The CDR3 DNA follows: TGCAGTGCTCTACGTTACGAGCAGTACTTC.

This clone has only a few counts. CDR3 DNA: TGTGCCAGTGGCAGGGTTGACACCGGGGAGCTGTTTTTT. This translates into CASGRVDTGELFF. This rearrangement joins TRBV9 to TRBJ2-2; possibly TRBD1 for D (5 bases). Trimming removed 8 bases from V and 3 bases from J, with 11 bases in between. The CDR3 is made up of 13 amino acids. The germline CDR1 and CDR2 sequences are SGDLS and YYNGEE.

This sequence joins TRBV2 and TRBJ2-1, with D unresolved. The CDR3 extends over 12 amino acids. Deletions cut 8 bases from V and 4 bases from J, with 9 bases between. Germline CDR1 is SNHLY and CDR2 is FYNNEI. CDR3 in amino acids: CASQDSYNEQFF. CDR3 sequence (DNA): TGTGCCAGCCAAGACTCGTACAATGAGCAGTTCTTC.

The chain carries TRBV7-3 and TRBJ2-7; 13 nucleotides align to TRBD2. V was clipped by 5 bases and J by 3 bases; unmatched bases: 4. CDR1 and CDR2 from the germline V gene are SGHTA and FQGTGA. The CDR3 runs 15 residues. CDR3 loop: CASSPGTSGIYEQYF. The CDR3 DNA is TGTGCCAGCAGCCCCGGGACTAGCGGGATCTACGAGCAGTACTTC.

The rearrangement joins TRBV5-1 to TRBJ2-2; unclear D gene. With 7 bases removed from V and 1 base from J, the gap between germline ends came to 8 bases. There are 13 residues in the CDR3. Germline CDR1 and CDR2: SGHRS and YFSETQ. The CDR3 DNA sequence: TGCGCCAGCTCGGAGCTGAACACCGGGGAGCTGTTTTTT. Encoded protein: CASSELNTGELFF.

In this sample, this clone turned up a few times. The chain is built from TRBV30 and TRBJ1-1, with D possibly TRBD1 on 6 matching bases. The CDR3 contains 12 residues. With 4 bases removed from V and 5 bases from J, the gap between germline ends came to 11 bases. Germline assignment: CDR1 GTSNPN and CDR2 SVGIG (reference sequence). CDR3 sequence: CAWNREGTEAFF. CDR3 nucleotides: TGTGCCTGGAACAGGGAGGGGACTGAAGCTTTCTTT. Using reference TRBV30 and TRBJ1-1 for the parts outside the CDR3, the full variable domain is SQTIHQWPATLVQPVGSPLSLECTVEGTSNPNLYWYRQAAGRGLQLLFYSVGIGQISSEVPQNLSASRPQDRQFILSSKKLLLSDSGFYLCAWNREGTEAFFGQGTRLTVV.

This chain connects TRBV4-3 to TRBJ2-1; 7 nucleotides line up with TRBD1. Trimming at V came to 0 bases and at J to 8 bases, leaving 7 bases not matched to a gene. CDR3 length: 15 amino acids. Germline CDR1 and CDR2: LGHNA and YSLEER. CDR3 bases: TGCGCCAGCAGCCAAGATGCCATCACAGGGGATGAGCAGTTCTTC. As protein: CASSQDAITGDEQFF.

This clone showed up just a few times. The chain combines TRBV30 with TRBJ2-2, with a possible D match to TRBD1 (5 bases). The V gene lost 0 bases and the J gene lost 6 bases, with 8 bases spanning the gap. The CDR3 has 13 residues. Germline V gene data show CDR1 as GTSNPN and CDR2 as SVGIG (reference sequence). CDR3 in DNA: TGTGCCTGGAGTGTATCAGGGTCCGGGGAGCTGTTTTTT. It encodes CAWSVSGSGELFF. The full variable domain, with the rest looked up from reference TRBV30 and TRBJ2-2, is SQTIHQWPATLVQPVGSPLSLECTVEGTSNPNLYWYRQAAGRGLQLLFYSVGIGQISSEVPQNLSASRPQDRQFILSSKKLLLSDSGFYLCAWSVSGSGELFFGEGSRLTVL.

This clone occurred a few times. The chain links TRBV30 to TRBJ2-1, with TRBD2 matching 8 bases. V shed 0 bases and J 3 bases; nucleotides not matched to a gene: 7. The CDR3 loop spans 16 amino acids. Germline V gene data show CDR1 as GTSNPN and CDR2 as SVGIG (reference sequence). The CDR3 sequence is CAWSVLAVPNYNEQFF. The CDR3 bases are TGTGCCTGGAGTGTACTAGCGGTTCCCAACTACAATGAGCAGTTCTTC. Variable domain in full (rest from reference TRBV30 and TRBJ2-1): SQTIHQWPATLVQPVGSPLSLECTVEGTSNPNLYWYRQAAGRGLQLLFYSVGIGQISSEVPQNLSASRPQDRQFILSSKKLLLSDSGFYLCAWSVLAVPNYNEQFFGPGTRLTVL.

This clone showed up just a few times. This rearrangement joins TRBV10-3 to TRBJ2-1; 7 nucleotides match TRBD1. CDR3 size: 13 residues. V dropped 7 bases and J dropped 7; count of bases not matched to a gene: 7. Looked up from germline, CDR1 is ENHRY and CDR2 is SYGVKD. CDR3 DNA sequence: TGTGCCATCAAAGGGACAGTAGGGAATGAGCAGTTCTTC. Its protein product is CAIKGTVGNEQFF.

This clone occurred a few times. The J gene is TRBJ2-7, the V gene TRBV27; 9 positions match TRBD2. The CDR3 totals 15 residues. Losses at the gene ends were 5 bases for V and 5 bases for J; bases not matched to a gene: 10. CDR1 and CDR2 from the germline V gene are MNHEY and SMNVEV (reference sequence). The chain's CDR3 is CASSLPGLARHEQYF. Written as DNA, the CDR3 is TGTGCCAGCAGTCTGCCGGGACTAGCTAGACACGAGCAGTACTTC.

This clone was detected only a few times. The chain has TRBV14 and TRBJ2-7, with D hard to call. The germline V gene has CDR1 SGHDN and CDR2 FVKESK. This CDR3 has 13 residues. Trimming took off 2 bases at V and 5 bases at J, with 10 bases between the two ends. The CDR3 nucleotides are TGTGCCAGCAGCCAAAACCCCACGGACGAGCAGTACTTC. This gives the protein CASSQNPTDEQYF.

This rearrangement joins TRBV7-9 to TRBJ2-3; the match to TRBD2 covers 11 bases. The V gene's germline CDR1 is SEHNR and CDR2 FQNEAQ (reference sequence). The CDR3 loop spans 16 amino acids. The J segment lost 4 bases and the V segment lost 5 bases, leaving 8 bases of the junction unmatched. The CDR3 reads CASSHILAGGADTQYF. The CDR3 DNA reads TGTGCCAGCAGCCACATCCTAGCGGGAGGAGCAGATACGCAGTATTTT.

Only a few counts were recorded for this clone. The CDR3 DNA reads as TGTGCCTATAACCGGGACAGGGGAGCAGATACGCAGTATTTT. It encodes CAYNRDRGADTQYF. J is TRBJ2-3 and V is TRBV30; 10 nucleotides agree with TRBD1. The germline V gene encodes CDR1 GTSNPN and CDR2 SVGIG (reference sequence). With V trimmed by 7 bases and J by 4 bases, 8 bases remained unmatched. CDR3 length: 14 residues.

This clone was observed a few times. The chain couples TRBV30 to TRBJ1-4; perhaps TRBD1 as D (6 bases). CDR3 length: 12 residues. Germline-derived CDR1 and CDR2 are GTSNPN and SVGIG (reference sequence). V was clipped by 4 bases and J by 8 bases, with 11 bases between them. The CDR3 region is CAWKQGDEKLFF. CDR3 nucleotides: TGTGCCTGGAAACAGGGCGACGAAAAACTGTTTTTT.

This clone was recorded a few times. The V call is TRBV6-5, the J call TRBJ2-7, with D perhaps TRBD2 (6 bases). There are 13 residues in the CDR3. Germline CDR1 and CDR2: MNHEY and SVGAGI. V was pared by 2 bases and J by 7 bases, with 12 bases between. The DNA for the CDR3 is TGTGCCAGCAGTTACGGGCTAGCGTTAGAGCAGTACTTC. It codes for CASSYGLALEQYF.

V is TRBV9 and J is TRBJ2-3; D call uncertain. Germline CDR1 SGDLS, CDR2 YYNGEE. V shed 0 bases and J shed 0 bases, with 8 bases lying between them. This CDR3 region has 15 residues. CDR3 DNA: TGTGCCAGCAGCGTAGGAGTCTTAAGCACAGATACGCAGTATTTT. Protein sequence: CASSVGVLSTDTQYF.

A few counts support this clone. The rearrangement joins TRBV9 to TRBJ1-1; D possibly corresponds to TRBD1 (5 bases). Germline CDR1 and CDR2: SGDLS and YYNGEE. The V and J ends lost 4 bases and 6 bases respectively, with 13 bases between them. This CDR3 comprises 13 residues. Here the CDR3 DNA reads TGTGCCAGCAGCAAGACAGTCAACCCTGAAGCTTTCTTT. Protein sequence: CASSKTVNPEAFF.

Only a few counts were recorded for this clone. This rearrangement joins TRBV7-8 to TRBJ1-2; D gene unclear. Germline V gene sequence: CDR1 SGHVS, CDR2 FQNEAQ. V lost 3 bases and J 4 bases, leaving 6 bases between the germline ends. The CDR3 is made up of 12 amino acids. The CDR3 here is CASSFGSYGYTF. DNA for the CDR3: TGTGCCAGCAGCTTCGGCAGCTATGGCTACACCTTC.

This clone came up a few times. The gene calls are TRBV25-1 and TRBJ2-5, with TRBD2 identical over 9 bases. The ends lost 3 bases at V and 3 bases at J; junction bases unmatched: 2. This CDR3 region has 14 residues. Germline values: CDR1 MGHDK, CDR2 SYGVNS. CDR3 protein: CASSDRTSEETQYF. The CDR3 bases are TGTGCCAGCAGTGATAGGACTAGCGAAGAGACCCAGTACTTC.

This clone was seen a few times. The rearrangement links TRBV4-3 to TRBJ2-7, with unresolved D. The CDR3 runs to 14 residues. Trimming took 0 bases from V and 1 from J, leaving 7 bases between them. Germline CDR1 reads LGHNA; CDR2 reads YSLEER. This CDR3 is CASSQDPVSYEQYF. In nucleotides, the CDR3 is TGCGCCAGCAGCCAAGATCCGGTTTCCTACGAGCAGTACTTC.